Each of the 7 T cell receptor beta chains below was sequenced from the same sample in a study of response to subunit inactivated influenza vaccine. MiXCR was run by TCRdb on the RT-PCR reads, yielding one entry per CDR3 protein. The data show approximately 290,000 distinct CDR3 sequences, with about 20% seen just once and around 10% held by the top ten. Sequenced material: PBMCs from blood, taken 21 months after vaccination. The source of these receptors is a man aged 50 to 69 who received an inactivated influenza vaccine.

The chain couples TRBV4-1 to TRBJ2-7, with D perhaps TRBD1 (6 bases). Trimming cost V 3 bases and J 3 bases, with 15 bases left between them. The CDR3 totals 15 residues. From germline, CDR1 is MGHRA and CDR2 YSYEKL. The CDR3 loop reads CASSQTRDTDYEQYF. The CDR3 coding sequence is TGCGCCAGCAGCCAGACCCGGGACACTGACTACGAGCAGTACTTC.

This clonotype was found a few times. The chain links TRBV25-1 to TRBJ1-2, with D uncertain. Trimming took 5 bases from V and 4 from J, leaving 11 bases between them. The CDR3 is 13 amino acids. From germline, CDR1 is MGHDK and CDR2 SYGVNS. The DNA of the CDR3 is TGTGCCAGCAGTTCCAACGGTCGCTATGGCTACACCTTC. Amino acids: CASSSNGRYGYTF.

There are many counts of this clonotype. This chain connects TRBV28 to TRBJ1-5, with TRBD1 matching over 8 bases. The V gene end was trimmed by 5 bases and the J gene end by 11 bases; junction bases not matched to a gene: 8. Germline values: CDR1 MDHEN, CDR2 SYDVKM. The CDR3 totals 13 residues. CDR3 loop: CASSLSGQGSQHF. The CDR3 DNA follows: TGTGCCAGCAGTCTGTCAGGACAGGGATCCCAGCATTTT.

This chain uses TRBV12-2 with TRBJ1-6. TRBV12-2 is tagged as a pseudogene. This CDR3 comprises 14 residues. CDR3 in DNA: TGTGCAAGTCGCTTAGCAACAGCTAATTCACCCCTCCACTTT. Residues: CASRLATANSPLHF.

This clonotype was found a few times. The chain has TRBV6-5 and TRBJ1-2; 9 bases map to TRBD1. Germline loops: CDR1 MNHEY, CDR2 SVGAGI. After removal of 0 bases from V and 7 bases from J, the junction contained 6 bases not matched to a gene. The CDR3 totals 15 residues. The CDR3 bases are TGTGCCAGCAGTTACTCGAACAGGGGGCAAGCTGGCTACACCTTC. Encoded protein: CASSYSNRGQAGYTF.

The J gene is TRBJ2-1, the V gene TRBV24-1; D unclear. This CDR3 contains 12 residues. Trimming pared 0 bases from V and 12 bases from J, leaving 8 bases between. The germline V gene has CDR1 KGHDR and CDR2 SFDVKD. The CDR3 DNA follows: TGTGCCACCAGTGATTTGAACCCAGGGCAGTTCTTC. It yields the protein CATSDLNPGQFF.

In its sample, this clonotype was seen a few times. The J gene is TRBJ2-6, the V gene TRBV5-6; no definite D call. In germline, CDR1 is SGHDT, CDR2 YYEEEE. The CDR3 runs to 15 residues. The V end was cut by 2 bases, the J end by 2 bases, with 8 bases between. CDR3: CASSLIWTGANVLTF. DNA of the CDR3: TGTGCCAGCAGCTTAATTTGGACTGGGGCCAACGTCCTGACTTTC.